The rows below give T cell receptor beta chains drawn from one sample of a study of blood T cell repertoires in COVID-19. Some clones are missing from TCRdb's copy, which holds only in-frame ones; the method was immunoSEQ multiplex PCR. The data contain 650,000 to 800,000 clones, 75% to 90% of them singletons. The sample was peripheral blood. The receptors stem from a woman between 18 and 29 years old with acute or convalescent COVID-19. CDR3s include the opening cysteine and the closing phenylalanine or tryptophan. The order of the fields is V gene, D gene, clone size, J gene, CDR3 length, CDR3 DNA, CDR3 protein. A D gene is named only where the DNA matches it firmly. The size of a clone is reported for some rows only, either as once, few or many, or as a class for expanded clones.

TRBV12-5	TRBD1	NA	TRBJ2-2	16	TGTGCTAGTGGTTTAAGGACAGGGGATTTGACCGGGGAGCTGTTTTTT	CASGLRTGDLTGELFF
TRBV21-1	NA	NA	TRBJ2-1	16	TGTGCCAGCAGCAAGGGGCAGGGGGACTCCTACAATGAGCAGTTCTTC	CASSKGQGDSYNEQFF
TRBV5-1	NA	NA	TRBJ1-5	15	TGCGCCAGCAGCTTGGGCGGGGCTAGCAATCAGCCCCAGCATTTT	CASSLGGASNQPQHF
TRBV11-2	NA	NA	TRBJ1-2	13	TGTGCCAGCAGCTTGGTGCCAGACTATGGCTACACCTTC	CASSLVPDYGYTF
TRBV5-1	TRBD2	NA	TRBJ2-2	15	TGCGCCAGCAGCCCGTCTGGGCGGGGGGAAGGGGAGCTGTTTTTT	CASSPSGRGEGELFF
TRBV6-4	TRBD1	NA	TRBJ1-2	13	TGTGCCAGCAGGGGGGACAGGGCCTATGGCTACACCTTC	CASRGDRAYGYTF
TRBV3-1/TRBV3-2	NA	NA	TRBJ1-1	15	TGTGCCAGCAGCCAAGTACTCACTACGAACACTGAAGCTTTCTTT	CASSQVLTTNTEAFF
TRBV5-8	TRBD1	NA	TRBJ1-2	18	TGTGCCAGCAGCTTGGATTTCCAACGGGAGGGGGCATCCTATGGCTACACCTTC	CASSLDFQREGASYGYTF
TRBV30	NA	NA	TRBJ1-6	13	TGTGCCTGGCGGGGGATTGGAGATTCACCCCTCCACTTT	CAWRGIGDSPLHF
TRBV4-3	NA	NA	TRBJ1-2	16	TGCGCCAGCAGCCAAGATCGAGGGCAGCCTAACTATGGCTACACCTTC	CASSQDRGQPNYGYTF
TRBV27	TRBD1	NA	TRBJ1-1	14	TGTGCCAGCAGTCTCTCGGGGACAGGGACTGAAGCTTTCTTT	CASSLSGTGTEAFF
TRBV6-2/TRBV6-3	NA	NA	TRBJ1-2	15	TGTGCCAGCAGTTACTCGTGGGCAGGGCCCTATGGCTACACCTTC	CASSYSWAGPYGYTF
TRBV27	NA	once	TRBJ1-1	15	TGTGCCAGCAGTTTAGGGGGACTCATGAACACTGAAGCTTTCTTT	CASSLGGLMNTEAFF
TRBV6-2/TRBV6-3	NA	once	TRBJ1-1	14	TGTGCCAGCAGTTACGGCCCGATGAACACTGAAGCTTTCTTT	CASSYGPMNTEAFF
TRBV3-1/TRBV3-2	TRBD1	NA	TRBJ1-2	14	TGTGCCAGCAGCCAAGGCCGGGACAGGGCGGGCTACACCTTC	CASSQGRDRAGYTF
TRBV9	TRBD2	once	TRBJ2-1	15	TGTGCCAGCAGAGTTCTAGCGGCTACCCCCAATGAGCAGTTCTTC	CASRVLAATPNEQFF
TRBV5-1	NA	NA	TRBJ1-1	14	TGCGCCAGCAGCTTCTCCGGGATAACAGATGAAGCTTTCTTT	CASSFSGITDEAFF
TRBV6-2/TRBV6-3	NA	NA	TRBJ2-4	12	TGTGCCAGCAGTTACGGTCGGAACATTCAGTACTTC	CASSYGRNIQYF
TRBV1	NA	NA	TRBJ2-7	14	TGCACCAGCAGCCAAGATGTGCCTCGAGACGAGCAGTACTTC	CTSSQDVPRDEQYF
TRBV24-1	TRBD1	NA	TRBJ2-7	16	TGTGCCACCAGTGACCCATCGGGACAGGATACGTACGAGCAGTACTTC	CATSDPSGQDTYEQYF
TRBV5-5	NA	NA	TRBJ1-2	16	TGTGCCAGCAGCCATGCCGGGACAAGAAATTACTATGGCTACACCTTC	CASSHAGTRNYYGYTF
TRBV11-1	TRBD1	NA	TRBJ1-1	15	TGTGCCAGCCGGTCTCGACAGGGAGAGGACACTGAAGCTTTCTTT	CASRSRQGEDTEAFF
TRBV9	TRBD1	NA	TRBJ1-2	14	TGTGCCAGCAGCGCCTGGGACAGGGGGCATGGCTACACCTTC	CASSAWDRGHGYTF
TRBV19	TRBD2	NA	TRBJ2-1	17	TGTGCCAGTAGTATTGCTAGCGGGGGTATCGCCTACAATGAGCAGTTCTTC	CASSIASGGIAYNEQFF
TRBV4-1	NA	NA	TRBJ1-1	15	TGCGCCAGCAGCCAAGAAGTCCGGGGGGACACTGAAGCTTTCTTT	CASSQEVRGDTEAFF
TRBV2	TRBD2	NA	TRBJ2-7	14	TGTGCCAGCAGTGAAGGGTTAGCGGGGGAAGGGCAGTACTTC	CASSEGLAGEGQYF